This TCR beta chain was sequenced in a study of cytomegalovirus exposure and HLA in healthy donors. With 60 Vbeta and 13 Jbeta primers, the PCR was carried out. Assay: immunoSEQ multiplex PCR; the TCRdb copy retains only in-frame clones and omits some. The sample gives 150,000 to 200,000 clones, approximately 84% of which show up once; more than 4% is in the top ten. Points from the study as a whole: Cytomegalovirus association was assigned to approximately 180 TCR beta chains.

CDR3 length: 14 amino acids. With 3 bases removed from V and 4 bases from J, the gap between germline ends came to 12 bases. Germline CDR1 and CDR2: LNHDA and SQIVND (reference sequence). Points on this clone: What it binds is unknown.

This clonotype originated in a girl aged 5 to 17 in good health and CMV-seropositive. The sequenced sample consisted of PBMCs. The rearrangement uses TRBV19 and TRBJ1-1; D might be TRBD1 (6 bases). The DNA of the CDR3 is TGTGCCAGTAGTATCGTACAGGGTAGCACTGAAGCTTTCTTT. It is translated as CASSIVQGSTEAFF.